The rows below give T cell receptor beta chains drawn from one sample of a study of identical twins. One entry per CDR3 protein results from TCRdb running MiXCR on the 5' RACE reads. The sample has more than 600,000 distinct CDR3 sequences, roughly 18% seen once; the top ten hold under 15%. These same records also appear under a second study, on T cells expressing NK-cell markers.

The sequenced sample was PBMCs. The receptors come from a young woman in good health. Each CDR3 is given with its conserved first and last residue.

cdr3_aa j_call v_call
CASSLWYTF TRBJ1-2 TRBV19
CASSLRISYGYTF TRBJ1-2 TRBV7-2
CASSPQDPLAKNIQYF TRBJ2-4 TRBV7-8
CASSYSGGSNTGELFF TRBJ2-2 TRBV6-5
CAITSGTYNEQFF TRBJ2-1 TRBV10-3
CASSLAQGSTEAFF TRBJ1-1 TRBV12-3/TRBV12-4
CASSIRQVGGAVFF TRBJ2-2 TRBV5-6
CSAAGQGSYEQYF TRBJ2-7 TRBV20-1
CASSFFRESPLHF TRBJ1-6 TRBV12-3/TRBV12-4
CASSLGVSVGEQYF TRBJ2-7 TRBV7-9
CASSLAGGKETQYF TRBJ2-5 TRBV5-6
CASSGEGAGELFF TRBJ2-2 TRBV6-2/TRBV6-3
CSVQTGEQFF TRBJ2-1 TRBV29-1
CASSRDSGFGTQYF TRBJ2-5 TRBV7-8
CATSPTVPYEQYF TRBJ2-7 TRBV13
CSALLAGGAQRYNEQFF TRBJ2-1 TRBV20-1